This note documents a single T cell receptor beta chain sequence. Its antigen is not known. This record belongs to a study of somatic mutations in cytotoxic T cells in rheumatoid arthritis. The study's findings and limits: The authors did not know the antigen targets of the expanded CD8+ clones. Rheumatoid arthritis patients showed CD8+ clonality increasing with age, unlike healthy controls.

Germline CDR1 is MDHEN and CDR2 is SYDVKM. With 6 bases removed from V and 5 bases from J, the gap between germline ends came to 16 bases. The CDR3 spans 14 residues. Generated by immunoSEQ multiplex PCR, the TCRdb table keeps only in-frame clones and is missing some. The data contain 15,000 to 20,000 clones, roughly 87% of them singletons. The receptor was isolated from a woman aged 45 to 65 in good health. The chain links TRBV28 to TRBJ1-1; possibly TRBD1 for D (6 bases). Sequencing input: CD8+ T cells sorted from blood. DNA for the CDR3: TGTGCCAGCAGGTATTGGGACATGGGGACTGAAGCTTTCTTT. It yields the protein CASRYWDMGTEAFF.